Given below is one T cell receptor beta chain in context. This receptor's antigen is unknown. Base quality data are lacking; no much larger clone is found one base away. These data come from a study of T-cell reconstitution after alpha-beta-depleted transplantation in children (dated by TCRdb to about 2016). Describing the broader study: T-cell immune reconstitution after TCRalphabeta/CD19-depleted allogeneic hematopoietic cell transplantation in children was quantitatively tracked in the study by means of TCR repertoire profiling.

The treatment or condition label for this specimen denotes: allogeneic hematopoietic cell transplantation with graft depleted of TCRalphabeta T cells and CD19 B cells. TCRalphabeta/CD19-depleted allogeneic hematopoietic cell grafts were given to the transplant recipients, all of whom were children. The research as a whole found: The apparently early alphabetaT-cell count recovery about two months after transplant was reportedly dependent on only several hundred rapidly expanded clones derived from non-depleted graft cells. Hyperexpanded clone frequencies declined over subsequent months; after one year, T-cell counts and TCRbeta diversity were mostly attributed to newly produced T cells. In some patients, high TCRbeta diversity at day 60 was attributed to recipient T cells and intrathymic progenitors that had survived conditioning.

The library was generated by PCR. Instrument on record: Illumina HiSeq 2500. TCR libraries were prepared with molecular barcoding, using unique molecular identifiers to normalize TCRbeta repertoire quantification. TCRdb trimmed the raw reads at Q25, called clones with MiXCR and kept productive beta chains. Rows are unified per CDR3 protein, each entry keeping the most common DNA and genes. The sample table shows 250,000 to 400,000 distinct CDR3 sequences, and 23% are seen once. The ten largest clonotypes hold roughly 11% of the sample. The material was PBMCs, mostly from graft donor cells, obtained 180 days after TCRalphabeta/CD19-depleted stem cell transplant. This clonotype was obtained from a male patient between 5 and 17 years old who had a stem cell transplant for acute lymphoblastic leukemia, so the T cells may come from the graft donor.

The bases read TGTGCCAGCTCACGATTCGACCCATTCCAAGAGACCCAGTACTTC. Its protein reads: CASSRFDPFQETQYF. The chain couples TRBV18 to TRBJ2-5, with no reliable assignment of the D segment. Trimming costs V 4 bases and J 1 base, and their ends lie 13 bases apart. The CDR3 sequence holds 15 residues, the cysteine and phenylalanine included. Of all the DNA, just the CDR3 is kept, 45 bases in frame from base 1. CDR1 and CDR2 are read off the germline V gene as KGHSH and LQKENI.